The 28 T cell receptor beta chains given below trace back to one sample, sequenced in a study of OX40 agonist ivuxolimab in advanced cancers. Repertoires were generated with immunoSEQ multiplex PCR, while TCRdb's copy carries only in-frame clones and drops some. The sample has around 70,000 clones, approximately 80% seen once. The source was CD4+ or CD8+ T cells sorted from blood, collected in a trial of the OX40 agonist ivuxolimab. The receptors were gathered from an adult with an advanced solid tumor such as melanoma, head and neck, liver or kidney cancer.

The V gene is TRBV2, the J gene TRBJ1-3; 9 positions agree with TRBD1. Trimming at V came to 6 bases and at J to 3 bases, leaving 6 bases not matched to a gene. The CDR3 totals 15 residues. Germline-derived CDR1 and CDR2 are SNHLY and FYNNEI. The DNA of the CDR3 is TGTGCCAGCAGAGCTACAGGGGGCGGTGGAAACACCATATATTTT. This translates into CASRATGGGGNTIYF.

The genes are TRBV28 and TRBJ2-4; D is perhaps TRBD1 (6 bases). Germline-derived CDR1 and CDR2 are MDHEN and SYDVKM. CDR3 length: 15 residues. V was pared by 6 bases and J by 9 bases, with 21 bases between. The CDR3 DNA reads TGTGCCAGCAGACCTCCGGGACAAAGAACCACCATTCAGTACTTC. The encoded protein is CASRPPGQRTTIQYF.

This chain uses TRBV28 with TRBJ2-7; tentatively, D is TRBD1 (6 bases). The CDR3 is 16 amino acids. Trimming took off 4 bases at V and 2 bases at J, with 18 bases between the two ends. Germline CDR1 reads MDHEN; CDR2 reads SYDVKM. The CDR3 region is CASSSGQLRIAYEQYV. CDR3 DNA sequence: TGTGCCAGCAGTTCCGGACAGCTAAGGATCGCCTACGAGCAGTACGTC.

This rearrangement joins TRBV6-5 to TRBJ2-7; TRBD1 might be the D (5 bases). The CDR3 extends over 14 amino acids. Deletions cut 0 bases from V and 6 bases from J, with 12 bases between. The germline V gene has CDR1 MNHEY and CDR2 SVGAGI. CDR3 sequence (DNA): TGTGCCAGCAGTTACTCGTCTTTGGGGCTCGAGCAGTACTTC. Translating it yields CASSYSSLGLEQYF.

The V call is TRBV10-2, the J call TRBJ2-3; 10 bases agree with TRBD2. The CDR3 consists of 14 residues. Per germline, CDR1 WSHSY and CDR2 SAAADI. After removal of 7 bases from V and 1 base from J, the junction contained 2 bases not matched to a gene. The CDR3 region is CASMGTSGTDTQYF. The CDR3 DNA follows: TGCGCCAGCATGGGGACTAGCGGCACAGATACGCAGTATTTT.

V and J are TRBV5-6 and TRBJ2-3; D is possibly TRBD1 or TRBD2 (5 bases each). Trimming took 0 bases from V and 5 from J, leaving 16 bases between them. Germline V gene sequence: CDR1 SGHDT, CDR2 YYEEEE. The CDR3 loop spans 16 amino acids. DNA for the CDR3: TGTGCCAGCAGCTTGGTGGGGCGGGTCACAGTAGATACGCAGTATTTT. Translation gives CASSLVGRVTVDTQYF.

In its sample, this clone was seen once. This chain uses TRBV29-1 with TRBJ2-2; TRBD1 agrees at 8 bases. After removal of 7 bases from V and 6 bases from J, the junction contained 10 bases not matched to a gene. This CDR3 is 14 amino acids long. The germline CDR1 and CDR2 sequences are SQVTM and ANQGSEA. This chain's CDR3 is CSAGGQAFPGELFF. CDR3 DNA: TGCAGCGCTGGGGGACAGGCTTTCCCCGGGGAGCTGTTTTTT.

The V and J genes are TRBV5-6 and TRBJ2-7; TRBD1 is a possible D gene (6 bases). Trimming cost V 1 base and J 4 bases, with 12 bases left between them. This CDR3 is 14 amino acids long. CDR1 is SGHDT, CDR2 YYEEEE, per germline. The CDR3 DNA reads TGTGCCAGCAGCTTGCCGGACAGCCCTTACGAGCAGTACGTC. Protein product: CASSLPDSPYEQYV.

The genes are TRBV15 and TRBJ2-3; 9 nucleotides align to TRBD2. CDR3 length equals 15 residues. Looked up from germline, CDR1 is LNHNV and CDR2 is YYDKDF (reference sequence). V trimming: 1 base; J trimming: 4 bases; junction bases outside the gene matches: 3. The DNA for the CDR3 is TGTGCCACCAGCAGAGCGGCGGGGGGGCCAGATACGCAGTATTTT. It specifies CATSRAAGGPDTQYF.

The J gene is TRBJ2-7, the V gene TRBV5-1, with D perhaps given as TRBD1 or TRBD2 (6 bases each). V lost 7 bases and J lost 4, with 15 bases in between. The CDR3 has 13 amino acids. CDR1 and CDR2 (germline): SGHRS, YFSETQ. CDR3 loop: CASRHKGGYEQYF. In DNA, the CDR3 is TGCGCCAGCCGACACAAAGGGGGGTACGAGCAGTACTTC.

The chain links TRBV28 to TRBJ2-4, with D possibly called TRBD1 or TRBD2 (6 bases each). The V and J ends lost 7 bases and 4 bases respectively, with 20 bases between them. The CDR3 runs to 16 residues. Germline assignment: CDR1 MDHEN and CDR2 SYDVKM. CDR3 nucleotide sequence: TGTGCCAGCACCCCTTTAGCGGCAGGGGTAAAAAACATTCAGTACTTC. Its protein product is CASTPLAAGVKNIQYF. The full variable domain, in which reference TRBV28 and TRBJ2-4 provide the parts outside the CDR3, is DVKVTQSSRYLVKRTGEKVFLECVQDMDHENMFWYRQDPGLGLRLIYFSYDVKMKEKGDIPEGYSVSREKKERFSLILESASTNQTSMYLCASTPLAAGVKNIQYFGAGTRLSVL.

This clone was picked up one time. The rearrangement joins TRBV6-4 to TRBJ2-2; either TRBD1 or TRBD2 may fit D (5 bases each). Germline CDR1 MRHNA, CDR2 SNTAGT. This CDR3 is 14 amino acids long. V was trimmed by 2 bases and J by 4 bases, leaving 8 bases between them. CDR3 sequence reads: CASSDKGSTGELFF. The CDR3 nucleotides are TGTGCCAGCAGTGACAAGGGGAGCACCGGGGAGCTGTTTTTT.

The V call is TRBV5-5, the J call TRBJ1-5, with no clear D. In germline, CDR1 is SGHKS, CDR2 YYEKEE (reference sequence). The CDR3 is made up of 14 amino acids. V was cut by 2 bases and J by 3 bases, with 9 bases left in between. The CDR3 DNA reads TGTGCCAGCAGCTTAGGCCAGCTCAATCAGCCCCAGCATTTT. As protein: CASSLGQLNQPQHF.

The V gene is TRBV10-3, the J gene TRBJ1-3, with D possibly being TRBD1 (5 bases). V was trimmed by 2 bases and J by 8 bases, leaving 10 bases between them. Germline values: CDR1 ENHRY, CDR2 SYGVKD. This CDR3 has 13 residues. The CDR3 is CAISEGTVHTIYF. DNA for the CDR3: TGTGCCATCAGTGAGGGGACTGTACACACCATATATTTT.

In this sample, this clone turned up a few times. V is TRBV5-6 and J is TRBJ2-3; TRBD2 matches at 8 bases. The CDR3 contains 17 residues. The V gene end was trimmed by 4 bases and the J gene end by 6 bases; junction bases not matched to a gene: 16. Germline V gene sequence: CDR1 SGHDT, CDR2 YYEEEE. CDR3 DNA sequence: TGTGCCAGCAGCGCAGTCCCGGGACTAGGGATTTACGATACGCAGTATTTT. Translation: CASSAVPGLGIYDTQYF. Full variable domain (missing parts from reference TRBV5-6 and TRBJ2-3): DAGVTQSPTHLIKTRGQQVTLRCSPKSGHDTVSWYQQALGQGPQFIFQYYEEEERQRGNFPDRFSGHQFPNYSSELNVNALLLGDSALYLCASSAVPGLGIYDTQYFGPGTRLTVL.

The chain couples TRBV6-5 to TRBJ2-1; D might be TRBD1 or TRBD2, each matching 5 bases. Trimming pared 6 bases from V and 8 bases from J, leaving 20 bases between. This CDR3 has 15 amino acids. The germline V gene encodes CDR1 MNHEY and CDR2 SVGAGI. In DNA, the CDR3 is TGTGCCAGCAGACCCGGACTGTCGGGGCCTTATGAGCAGTTCTTC. Translation: CASRPGLSGPYEQFF.

The chain links TRBV4-1 to TRBJ2-7; TRBD2 matches at 14 bases. The ends lost 0 bases at V and 4 bases at J; junction bases unmatched: 14. The V gene's germline CDR1 is MGHRA and CDR2 YSYEKL. This CDR3 is built from 20 residues. This CDR3 is CASSQDASLGWTSGRYEQYF. The CDR3, as DNA: TGCGCCAGCAGCCAAGATGCTAGTTTGGGGTGGACTAGCGGGAGGTACGAGCAGTACTTC.

The chain is built from TRBV7-2 and TRBJ2-5; TRBD2 matches 13 bases. CDR3 length equals 16 residues. Germline CDR1 reads SGHTA; CDR2 reads FQGNSA. V lost 6 bases and J lost 7; bases outside the gene matches: 11. The CDR3 here is CASRRLAGGPQGTQYF. CDR3 bases: TGTGCCAGCAGGCGACTAGCGGGGGGTCCCCAGGGGACCCAGTACTTC.

The V gene is TRBV7-2, the J gene TRBJ1-2; D is unresolved. Trimming took off 3 bases at V and 8 bases at J, with 10 bases between the two ends. The germline V gene has CDR1 SGHTA and CDR2 FQGNSA. The CDR3 loop spans 12 amino acids. The chain's CDR3 is CASSLSAQGYTF. CDR3 bases: TGTGCCAGCAGCTTGTCAGCGCAAGGCTACACCTTC.

V gene TRBV5-4 combines with J gene TRBJ2-1, with TRBD2 identical over 10 bases. The germline gives CDR1 SGHNT, CDR2 YYREEE (reference sequence). The junction had 11 bases not matched to a gene; V was cut back by 4 bases and J by 10 bases. This CDR3 region has 15 residues. The CDR3, as DNA: TGTGCCAGCAGCCCCTCGGCCCTAGCGGGGGTGGAGCAGTTCTTC. This codes for CASSPSALAGVEQFF.

This clone is labeled medium-sized. The gene calls are TRBV6-5 and TRBJ2-7, with D possibly being TRBD1 (5 bases). Germline CDR1 reads MNHEY; CDR2 reads SVGAGI. Trimming pared 0 bases from V and 0 bases from J, leaving 12 bases between. The CDR3 contains 16 residues. The CDR3 DNA reads as TGTGCCAGCAGTTACTCGACCACAGGCGCCTCCTACGAGCAGTACTTC. This encodes CASSYSTTGASYEQYF.

The chain links TRBV25-1 to TRBJ2-3, with 13 bases fitting TRBD2. There are 16 residues in the CDR3. V lost 2 bases, J lost 3 bases, and 2 bases stayed unmatched. Per the germline V gene, CDR1 is MGHDK and CDR2 is SYGVNS. CDR3 sequence: CASSERGLAGTDTQYF. CDR3 in DNA: TGTGCCAGCAGTGAAAGGGGACTAGCGGGGACAGATACGCAGTATTTT. Complete variable domain (other parts from reference TRBV25-1 and TRBJ2-3): EADIYQTPRYLVIGTGKKITLECSQTMGHDKMYWYQQDPGMELHLIHYSYGVNSTEKGDLSSESTVSRIRTEHFPLTLESARPSHTSQYLCASSERGLAGTDTQYFGPGTRLTVL.

The chain recombines TRBV19 with TRBJ1-5; TRBD1 aligns across 9 bases. The CDR3 has 16 residues. Germline assignment: CDR1 LNHDA and CDR2 SQIVND (reference sequence). J was trimmed by 6 bases and V by 6 bases; bases with no gene match: 12. CDR3 sequence (DNA): TGTGCCAGTAGCCTACAGGGGGCGCGTACAAGTCAGCCCCAGCATTTT. Encoded protein: CASSLQGARTSQPQHF.

The CDR3, as DNA: TGCAGCGTTGCCAGCGGGGGGCAAGAGACCCAGTACTTC. This gives the protein CSVASGGQETQYF. The chain couples TRBV29-1 to TRBJ2-5, with 9 bases aligning to TRBD2. The CDR3 runs to 13 residues. The V gene's germline CDR1 is SQVTM and CDR2 ANQGSEA. The V segment lost 4 bases and the J segment 2 bases; nucleotides outside the gene matches: 2.

The J gene is TRBJ1-3, the V gene TRBV28; maybe TRBD1 (5 bases). The V and J ends lost 1 base and 6 bases respectively, with 13 bases between them. The germline CDR1 and CDR2 sequences are MDHEN and SYDVKM. The CDR3 is made up of 15 amino acids. The CDR3 sequence: CASSLLTGGENTIYF. For the CDR3, the DNA is TGTGCCAGCAGTTTATTAACGGGGGGAGAAAACACCATATATTTT.

Of note for this clone: This may be a read error, as it is one base from a much larger clone. The V and J genes are TRBV6-5 and TRBJ2-1; D is unresolved. Germline values: CDR1 MNHEY, CDR2 SVGAGI. The germline V and J ends were trimmed by 6 bases and 5 bases, with 2 bases remaining between them. This CDR3 spans 10 amino acids. In DNA form, the CDR3 reads TGTGCCAGCAGCCACAATGAGCAGTTCTTC. Translated, it gives CASSHNEQFF.

This chain uses TRBV4-2 with TRBJ2-5; D is tentatively TRBD1 or TRBD2 (7 bases each). The CDR3 has 20 amino acids. V was trimmed by 3 bases and J by 2 bases, leaving 28 bases between them. Germline V gene lookup returns CDR1 LGHNA and CDR2 YNFKEQ. Here the CDR3 reads CASSQVIAGGQGGSQETQYF. CDR3 coding DNA: TGTGCCAGCAGCCAGGTTATCGCCGGGGGCCAGGGGGGGTCACAAGAGACCCAGTACTTC.

This chain joins TRBV6-6 and TRBJ1-6; 8 bases are a match to TRBD1. The CDR3 has 14 residues. V shed 4 bases and J 5 bases; nucleotides not matched to a gene: 1. The V gene's germline CDR1 is MNHNY and CDR2 SVGAGI (reference sequence). CDR3 DNA: TGTGCCAGCAGTTGGGGACAGGATAATTCACCCCTCCACTTT. This translates into CASSWGQDNSPLHF.